The 2 T cell receptor beta chains reported below all come from one sample, sequenced in a study of T cell repertoires in cytomegalovirus infection. Via MiXCR, TCRdb re-called the reads, giving one row per CDR3 protein. Altogether nearly 550,000 distinct CDR3 sequences are present, 16% being singletons, with the ten largest covering more than 20%. Sequencing input: CD8+ T cells from PBMCs. These receptors were obtained from a human donor in good health (CMV status not recorded). Some clones in this sample may be carry-over from other donors' samples.

This clonotype was seen many times. This chain connects TRBV7-2 to TRBJ2-5; D is possibly TRBD2 (7 bases). The ends were cut back, 10 bases at V and 4 bases at J, with 19 bases in the middle. The length of the CDR3 is 14 residues. The germline CDR1 and CDR2 sequences are SGHTA and FQGNSA. This CDR3 is CATVRGGLRETQYF. CDR3 DNA: TGTGCCACTGTTAGGGGGGGGCTTCGAGAGACCCAGTACTTC.

In this sample, this clonotype turned up a few times. The chain is built from TRBV14 and TRBJ1-2; D remains unclear. The CDR3 consists of 16 residues. The V and J ends lost 0 bases and 5 bases respectively, with 16 bases between them. Germline V gives CDR1 SGHDN, CDR2 FVKESK. CDR3 DNA sequence: TGTGCCAGCAGCCAAGACTCAGCCGATCTCGTTTATGGCTACACCTTC. Its translation: CASSQDSADLVYGYTF. Drawing the rest from reference TRBV14 and TRBJ1-2, the complete variable domain is EAGVTQFPSHSVIEKGQTVTLRCDPISGHDNLYWYRRVMGKEIKFLLHFVKESKQDESGMPNNRFLAERTGGTYSTLKVQPAELEDSGVYFCASSQDSADLVYGYTFGSGTRLTVV.